Sequencing of this T cell receptor (beta chain) was carried out in a study of OX40 agonist ivuxolimab in advanced cancers. Repertoires were generated with immunoSEQ multiplex PCR, while TCRdb's copy carries only in-frame clones and drops some. The sample records 20,000 to 25,000 clones, approximately 80% being singletons. Germline CDR1 reads SGHNT; CDR2 reads YYREEE (reference sequence). CDR3 length equals 14 residues. The receptor was derived from an adult with an advanced solid tumor such as melanoma, head and neck, liver or kidney cancer. The chain has TRBV5-4 and TRBJ2-5; 7 positions agree with TRBD2. The tail of the sequence fits TRBJ2-7 better, so the J call may be wrong. The source was CD4+ or CD8+ T cells sorted from blood, collected in a trial of the OX40 agonist ivuxolimab. The CDR3 loop is CASSPRLAQDEQYF. CDR3 sequence (DNA): TGTGCCAGCAGTCCTAGACTAGCCCAGGACGAGCAGTACTTC.